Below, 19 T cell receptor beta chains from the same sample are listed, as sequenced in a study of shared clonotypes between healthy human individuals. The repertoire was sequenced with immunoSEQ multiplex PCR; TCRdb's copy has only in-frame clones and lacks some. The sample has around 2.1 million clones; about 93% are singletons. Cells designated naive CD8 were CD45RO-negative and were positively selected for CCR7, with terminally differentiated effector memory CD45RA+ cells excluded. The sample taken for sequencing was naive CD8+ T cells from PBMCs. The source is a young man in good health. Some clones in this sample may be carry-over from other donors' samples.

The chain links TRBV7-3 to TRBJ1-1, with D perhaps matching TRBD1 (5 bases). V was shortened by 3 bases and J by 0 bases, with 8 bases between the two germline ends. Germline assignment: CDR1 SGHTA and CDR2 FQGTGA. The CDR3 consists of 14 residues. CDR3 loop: CASSLGRLNTEAFF. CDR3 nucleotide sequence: TGTGCCAGCAGCTTGGGACGGCTGAACACTGAAGCTTTCTTT.

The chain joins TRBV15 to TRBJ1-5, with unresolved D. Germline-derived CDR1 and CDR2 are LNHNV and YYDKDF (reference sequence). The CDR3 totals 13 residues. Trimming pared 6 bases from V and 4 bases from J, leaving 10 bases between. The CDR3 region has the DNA TGTGCCACCAGAGAGGACGGGAATCAGCCCCAGCATTTT. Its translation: CATREDGNQPQHF.

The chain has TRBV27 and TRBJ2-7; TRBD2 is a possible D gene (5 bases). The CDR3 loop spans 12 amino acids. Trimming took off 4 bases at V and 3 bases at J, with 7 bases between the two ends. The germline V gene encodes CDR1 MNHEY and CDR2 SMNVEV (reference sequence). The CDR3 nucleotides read TGTGCCAGCAGTTCGGACTTCTACGAGCAGTACTTC. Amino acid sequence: CASSSDFYEQYF.

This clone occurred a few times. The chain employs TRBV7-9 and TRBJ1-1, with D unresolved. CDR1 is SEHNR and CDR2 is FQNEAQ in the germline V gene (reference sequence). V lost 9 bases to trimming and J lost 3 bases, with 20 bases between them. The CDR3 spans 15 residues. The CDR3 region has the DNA TGTGCCAGTACGTCGCGGCCGGAAAGGGACACTGAAGCTTTCTTT. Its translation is CASTSRPERDTEAFF.

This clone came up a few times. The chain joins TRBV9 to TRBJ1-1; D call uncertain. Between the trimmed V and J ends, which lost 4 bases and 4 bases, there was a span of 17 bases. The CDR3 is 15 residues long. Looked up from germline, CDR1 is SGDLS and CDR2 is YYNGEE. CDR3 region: CASSPMKGIGTEAFF. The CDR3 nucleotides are TGTGCCAGCAGCCCCATGAAAGGGATCGGCACTGAAGCTTTCTTT.

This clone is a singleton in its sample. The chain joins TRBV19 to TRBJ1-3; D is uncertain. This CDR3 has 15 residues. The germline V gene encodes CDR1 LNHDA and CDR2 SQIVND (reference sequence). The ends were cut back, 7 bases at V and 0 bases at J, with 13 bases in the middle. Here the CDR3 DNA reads TGTGCCAGTACGTCACAACCTTTCTCTGGAAACACCATATATTTT. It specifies CASTSQPFSGNTIYF.

CDR3: CAIPDRGYGYTF. CDR3 in DNA: TGTGCCATCCCGGACCGCGGCTATGGCTACACCTTC. This rearrangement joins TRBV28 to TRBJ1-2, with unresolved D. Trimming cost V 10 bases and J 4 bases, with 13 bases left between them. Germline V CDR1 and CDR2: MDHEN, SYDVKM. This CDR3 comprises 12 residues.

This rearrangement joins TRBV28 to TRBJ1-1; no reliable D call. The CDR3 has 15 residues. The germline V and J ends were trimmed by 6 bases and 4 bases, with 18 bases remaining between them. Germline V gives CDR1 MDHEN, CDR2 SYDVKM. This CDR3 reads CASSPHRSLLTEAFF. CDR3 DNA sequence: TGTGCCAGCAGCCCCCACAGAAGTCTCCTCACTGAAGCTTTCTTT.

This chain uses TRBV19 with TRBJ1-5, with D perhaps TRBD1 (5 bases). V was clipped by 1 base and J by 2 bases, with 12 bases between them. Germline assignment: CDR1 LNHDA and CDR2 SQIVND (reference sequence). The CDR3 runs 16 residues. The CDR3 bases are TGTGCCAGTAGTATAGGTCGGGGCACCGGCAATCAGCCCCAGCATTTT. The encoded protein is CASSIGRGTGNQPQHF.

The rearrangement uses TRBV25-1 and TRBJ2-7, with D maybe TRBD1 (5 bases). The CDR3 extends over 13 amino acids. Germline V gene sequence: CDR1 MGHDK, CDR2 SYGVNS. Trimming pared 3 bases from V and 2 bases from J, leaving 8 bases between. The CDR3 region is CASSEYRTYEQYF. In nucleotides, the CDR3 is TGTGCCAGCAGTGAGTACAGGACCTACGAGCAGTACTTC.

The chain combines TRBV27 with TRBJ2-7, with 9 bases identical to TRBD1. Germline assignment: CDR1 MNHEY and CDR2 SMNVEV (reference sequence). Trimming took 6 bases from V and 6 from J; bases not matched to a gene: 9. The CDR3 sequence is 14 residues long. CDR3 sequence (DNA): TGTGCCAGCAGCCCGGGACAGGGTTTGCGCGAGCAGTACTTC. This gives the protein CASSPGQGLREQYF.

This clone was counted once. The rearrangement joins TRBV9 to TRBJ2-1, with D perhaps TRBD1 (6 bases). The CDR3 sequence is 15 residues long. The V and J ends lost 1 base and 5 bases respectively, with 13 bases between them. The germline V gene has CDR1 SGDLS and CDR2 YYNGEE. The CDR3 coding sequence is TGTGCCAGCAGCGTATTTACAGGGACCCACAATGAGCAGTTCTTC. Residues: CASSVFTGTHNEQFF.

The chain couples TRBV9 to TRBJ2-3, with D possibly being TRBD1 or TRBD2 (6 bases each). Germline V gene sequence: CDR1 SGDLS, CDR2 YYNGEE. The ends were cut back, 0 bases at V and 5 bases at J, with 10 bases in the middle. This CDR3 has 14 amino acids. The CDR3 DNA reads TGTGCCAGCAGCGTAGGTGGAGGGGGAGATACGCAGTATTTT. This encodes CASSVGGGGDTQYF.

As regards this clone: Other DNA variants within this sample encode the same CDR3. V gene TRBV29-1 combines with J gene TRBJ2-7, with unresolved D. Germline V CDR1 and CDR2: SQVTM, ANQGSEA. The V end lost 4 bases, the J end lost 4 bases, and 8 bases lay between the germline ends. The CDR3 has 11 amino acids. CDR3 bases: TGCAGCGTTGGGTCAGCATACGAGCAGTACTTC. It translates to CSVGSAYEQYF.

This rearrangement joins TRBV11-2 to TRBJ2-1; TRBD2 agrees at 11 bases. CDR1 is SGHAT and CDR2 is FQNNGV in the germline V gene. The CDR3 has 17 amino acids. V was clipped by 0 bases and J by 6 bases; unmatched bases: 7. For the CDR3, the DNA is TGTGCCAGCAGCTTAGATTTAGCGGGAGGGTCCATCAATGAGCAGTTCTTC. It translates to CASSLDLAGGSINEQFF. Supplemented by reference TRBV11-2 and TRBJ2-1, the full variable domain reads EAGVAQSPRYKIIEKRQSVAFWCNPISGHATLYWYQQILGQGPKLLIQFQNNGVVDDSQLPKDRFSAERLKGVDSTLKIQPAKLEDSAVYLCASSLDLAGGSINEQFFGPGTRLTVL.

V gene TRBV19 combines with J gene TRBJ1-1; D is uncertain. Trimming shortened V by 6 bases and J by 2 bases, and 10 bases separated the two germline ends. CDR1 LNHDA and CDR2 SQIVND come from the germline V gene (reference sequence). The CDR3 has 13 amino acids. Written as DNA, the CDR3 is TGTGCCAGTAGCGACGGAACAAACACTGAAGCTTTCTTT. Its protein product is CASSDGTNTEAFF.

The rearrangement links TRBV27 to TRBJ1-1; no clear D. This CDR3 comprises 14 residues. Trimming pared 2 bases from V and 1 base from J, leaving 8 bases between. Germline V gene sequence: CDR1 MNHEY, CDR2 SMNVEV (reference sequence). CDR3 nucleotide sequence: TGTGCCAGCAGTTTAGGGGTGAAGAACACTGAAGCTTTCTTT. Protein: CASSLGVKNTEAFF.

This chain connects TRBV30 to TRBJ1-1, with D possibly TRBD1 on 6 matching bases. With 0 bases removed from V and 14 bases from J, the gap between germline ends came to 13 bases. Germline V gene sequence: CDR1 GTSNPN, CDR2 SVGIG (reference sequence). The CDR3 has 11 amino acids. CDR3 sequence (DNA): TGTGCCTGGAGTGTACACAGGGCCGCCTTCTTT. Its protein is CAWSVHRAAFF.

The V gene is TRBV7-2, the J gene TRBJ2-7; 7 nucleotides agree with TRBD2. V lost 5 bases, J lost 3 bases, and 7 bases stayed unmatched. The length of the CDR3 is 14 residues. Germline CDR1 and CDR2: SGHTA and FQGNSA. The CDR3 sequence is CASSLWGGGYEQYF. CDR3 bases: TGTGCCAGCAGCCTCTGGGGGGGTGGCTACGAGCAGTACTTC.